A few counts support the clone carrying this T cell receptor (beta chain). Its antigen is unidentified. Per germline, CDR1 MGHRA and CDR2 YSYEKL. The CDR3 length is 14 residues. The V and J ends lost 0 bases and 7 bases respectively, with 7 bases between them. The data were taken from a study of CD8 T cells in ankylosing spondylitis. Overall study results and limits: Peripheral blood samples showed relatively rare disease-linked clones, and these clones were CD8+. Certain motif variants had earlier appeared in reactive arthritis synovial fluid and blood. Within ankylosing spondylitis blood, a TCR beta motif made up of seven or eight highly homologous variants appeared to be characteristic.

As the method for making TCR beta libraries, quantitative 5'-RACE with molecular barcodes was used. TCRdb reprocessed the 5' RACE reads via MiXCR and lists one record per CDR3 protein. Of about 750,000 distinct CDR3 sequences in the sample, over 15% were seen once. Material: blood, either unsorted or a sorted T cell fraction (not recorded which). The chain joins TRBV4-1 to TRBJ1-6, with D uncertain. The receptor was isolated from a male donor with ankylosing spondylitis. The CDR3 DNA reads as TGCGCCAGCAGCCAAGAGGTCACCAATTCACCCCTCCACTTT. This codes for CASSQEVTNSPLHF.